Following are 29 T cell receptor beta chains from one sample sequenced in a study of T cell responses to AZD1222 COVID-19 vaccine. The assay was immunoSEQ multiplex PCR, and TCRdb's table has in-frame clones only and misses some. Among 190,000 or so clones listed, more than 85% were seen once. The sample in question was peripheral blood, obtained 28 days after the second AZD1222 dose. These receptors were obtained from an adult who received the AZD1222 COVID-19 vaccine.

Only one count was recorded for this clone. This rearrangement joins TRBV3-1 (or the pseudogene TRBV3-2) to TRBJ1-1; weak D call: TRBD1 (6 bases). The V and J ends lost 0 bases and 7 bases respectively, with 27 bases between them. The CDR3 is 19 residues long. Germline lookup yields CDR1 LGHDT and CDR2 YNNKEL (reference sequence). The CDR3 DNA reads TGTGCCAGCAGCCAAGAACGGTTAGGGGGGCGCAGAAACCTCAATGAAGCTTTCTTT. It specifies CASSQERLGGRRNLNEAFF.

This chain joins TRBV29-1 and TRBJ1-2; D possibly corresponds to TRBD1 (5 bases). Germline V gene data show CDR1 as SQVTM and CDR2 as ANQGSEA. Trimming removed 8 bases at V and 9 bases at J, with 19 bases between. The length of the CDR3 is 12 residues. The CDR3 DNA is TGCAGCCTTCGGGACTCCATAAGTAGCTACACCTTC. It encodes CSLRDSISSYTF.

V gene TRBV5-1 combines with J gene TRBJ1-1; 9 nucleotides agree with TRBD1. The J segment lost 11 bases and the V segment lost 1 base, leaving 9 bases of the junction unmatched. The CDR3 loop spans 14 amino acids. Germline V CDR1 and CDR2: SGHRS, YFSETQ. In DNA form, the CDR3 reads TGCGCCAGCAGCTTGATCGGACAGGGGAGGTCGGCTTTCTTT. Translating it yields CASSLIGQGRSAFF.

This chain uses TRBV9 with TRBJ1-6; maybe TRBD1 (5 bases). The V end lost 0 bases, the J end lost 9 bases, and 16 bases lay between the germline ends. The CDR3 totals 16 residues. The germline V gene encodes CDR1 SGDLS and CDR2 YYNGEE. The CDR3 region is CASSVERAGGTSPLHF. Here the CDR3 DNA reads TGTGCCAGCAGCGTAGAACGGGCGGGGGGGACTTCACCCCTCCACTTT.

The CDR3 protein is CASSYNRPTGELFF. The CDR3 bases are TGTGCCAGCAGTTACAACCGCCCCACCGGGGAGCTGTTTTTT. The V call is TRBV6-5, the J call TRBJ2-2; D is uncertain. The germline V and J ends were trimmed by 2 bases and 4 bases, with 8 bases remaining between them. The CDR3 has 14 residues. Germline V gene data show CDR1 as MNHEY and CDR2 as SVGAGI.

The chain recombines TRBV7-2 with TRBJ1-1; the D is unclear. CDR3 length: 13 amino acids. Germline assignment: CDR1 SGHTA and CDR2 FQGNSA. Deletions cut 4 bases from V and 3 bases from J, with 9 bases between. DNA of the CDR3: TGTGCCAGCAGCTCAAACCGGTACACTGAAGCTTTCTTT. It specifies CASSSNRYTEAFF.

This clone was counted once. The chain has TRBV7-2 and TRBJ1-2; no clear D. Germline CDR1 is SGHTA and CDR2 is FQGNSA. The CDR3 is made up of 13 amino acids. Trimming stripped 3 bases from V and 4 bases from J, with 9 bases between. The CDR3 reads CASSLGGRYGYTF. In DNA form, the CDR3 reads TGTGCCAGCAGCTTGGGCGGACGCTATGGCTACACCTTC.

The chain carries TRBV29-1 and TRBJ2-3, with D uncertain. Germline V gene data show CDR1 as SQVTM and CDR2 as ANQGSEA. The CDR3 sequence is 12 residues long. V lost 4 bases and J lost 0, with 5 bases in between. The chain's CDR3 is CSVVSSTDTQYF. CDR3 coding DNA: TGCAGCGTTGTCTCCAGCACAGATACGCAGTATTTT.

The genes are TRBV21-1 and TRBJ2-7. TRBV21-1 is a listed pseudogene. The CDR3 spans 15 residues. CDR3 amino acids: CASSTIGADSYEQYF. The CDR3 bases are TGTGCCAGCAGCACTATCGGGGCGGACTCCTACGAGCAGTACTTC.

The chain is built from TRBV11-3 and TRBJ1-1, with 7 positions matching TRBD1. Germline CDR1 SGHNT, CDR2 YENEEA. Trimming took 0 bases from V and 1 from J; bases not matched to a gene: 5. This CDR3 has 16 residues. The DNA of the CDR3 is TGTGCCAGCAGCTTAGATCTCAGGGGGACGAACACTGAAGCTTTCTTT. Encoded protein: CASSLDLRGTNTEAFF. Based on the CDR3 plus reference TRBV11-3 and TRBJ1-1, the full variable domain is EAGVVQSPRYKIIEKKQPVAFWCNPISGHNTLYWYLQNLGQGPELLIRYENEEAVDDSQLPKDRFSAERLKGVDSTLKIQPAELGDSAVYLCASSLDLRGTNTEAFFGQGTRLTVV.

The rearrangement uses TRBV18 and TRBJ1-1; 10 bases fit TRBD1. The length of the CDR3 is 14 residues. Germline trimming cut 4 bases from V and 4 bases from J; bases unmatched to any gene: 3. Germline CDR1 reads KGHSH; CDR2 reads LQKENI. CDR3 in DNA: TGTGCCAGCTCACAGGGACAGGGGATCACTGAAGCTTTCTTT. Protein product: CASSQGQGITEAFF.

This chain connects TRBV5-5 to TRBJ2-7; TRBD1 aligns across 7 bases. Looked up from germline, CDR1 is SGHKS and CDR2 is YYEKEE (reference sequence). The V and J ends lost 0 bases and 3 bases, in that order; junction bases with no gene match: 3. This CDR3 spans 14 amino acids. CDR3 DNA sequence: TGTGCCAGCAGCTTGGGGACAGGCAACTACGAGCAGTACTTC. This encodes CASSLGTGNYEQYF. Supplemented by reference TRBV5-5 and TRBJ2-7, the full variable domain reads DAGVTQSPTHLIKTRGQQVTLRCSPISGHKSVSWYQQVLGQGPQFIFQYYEKEERGRGNFPDRFSARQFPNYSSELNVNALLLGDSALYLCASSLGTGNYEQYFGPGTRLTVT.

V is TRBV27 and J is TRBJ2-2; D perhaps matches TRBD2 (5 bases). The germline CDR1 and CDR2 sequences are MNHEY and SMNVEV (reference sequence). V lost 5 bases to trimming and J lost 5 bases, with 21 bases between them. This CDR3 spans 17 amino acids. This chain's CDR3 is CASSPPGVGVGTGELFF. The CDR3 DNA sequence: TGTGCCAGCAGTCCCCCTGGGGTCGGGGTTGGAACCGGGGAGCTGTTTTTT.

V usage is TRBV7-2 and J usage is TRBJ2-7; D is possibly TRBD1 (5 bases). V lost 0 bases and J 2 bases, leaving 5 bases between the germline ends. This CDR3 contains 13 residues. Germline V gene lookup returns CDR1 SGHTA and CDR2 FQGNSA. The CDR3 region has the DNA TGTGCCAGCAGCTTAGCCAGGGCCTACGAGCAGTACTTC. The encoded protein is CASSLARAYEQYF. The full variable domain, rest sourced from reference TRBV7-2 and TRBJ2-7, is GAGVSQSPSNKVTEKGKDVELRCDPISGHTALYWYRQSLGQGLEFLIYFQGNSAPDKSGLPSDRFSAERTGGSVSTLTIQRTQQEDSAVYLCASSLARAYEQYFGPGTRLTVT.

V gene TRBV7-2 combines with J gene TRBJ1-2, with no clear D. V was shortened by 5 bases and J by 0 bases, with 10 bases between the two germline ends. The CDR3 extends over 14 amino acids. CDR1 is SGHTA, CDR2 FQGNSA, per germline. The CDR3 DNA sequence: TGTGCCAGCAGCCTTCAAATAGCTAACTATGGCTACACCTTC. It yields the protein CASSLQIANYGYTF.

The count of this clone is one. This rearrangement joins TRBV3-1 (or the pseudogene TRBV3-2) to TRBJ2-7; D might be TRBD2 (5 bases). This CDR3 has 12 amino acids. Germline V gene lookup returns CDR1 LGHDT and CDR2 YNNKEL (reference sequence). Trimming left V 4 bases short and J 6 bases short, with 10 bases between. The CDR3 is CASSPGMGEQYF. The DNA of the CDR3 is TGTGCCAGCAGCCCCGGGATGGGCGAGCAGTACTTC.

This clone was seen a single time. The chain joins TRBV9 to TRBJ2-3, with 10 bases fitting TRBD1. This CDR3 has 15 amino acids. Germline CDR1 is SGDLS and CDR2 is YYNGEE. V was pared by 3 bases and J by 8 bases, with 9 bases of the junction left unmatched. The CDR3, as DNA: TGTGCCAGCAGCGGGTTGACAGGGGGCGATGTTACGCAGTATTTT. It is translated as CASSGLTGGDVTQYF.

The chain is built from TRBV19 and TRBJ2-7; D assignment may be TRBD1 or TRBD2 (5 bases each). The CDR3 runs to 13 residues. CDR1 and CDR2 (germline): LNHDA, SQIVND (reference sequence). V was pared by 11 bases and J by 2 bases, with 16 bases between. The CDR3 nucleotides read TGTGCCTCCGGGCTCGGGACGCCCTACGAGCAGTACTTC. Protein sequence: CASGLGTPYEQYF.

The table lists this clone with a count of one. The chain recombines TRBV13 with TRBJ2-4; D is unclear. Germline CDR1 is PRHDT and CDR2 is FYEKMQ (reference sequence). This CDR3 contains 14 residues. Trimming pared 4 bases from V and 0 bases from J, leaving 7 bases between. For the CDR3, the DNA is TGTGCCAGCAGCTCACCACTAGCCAAAAACATTCAGTACTTC. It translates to CASSSPLAKNIQYF.

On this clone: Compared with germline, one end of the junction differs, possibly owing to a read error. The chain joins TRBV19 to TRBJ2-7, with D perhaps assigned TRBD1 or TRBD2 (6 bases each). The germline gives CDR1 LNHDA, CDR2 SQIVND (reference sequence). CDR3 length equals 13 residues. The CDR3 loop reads CASSPGTQQGSHF. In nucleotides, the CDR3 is TGTGCCAGTAGTCCCGGGACTCAGCAGGGGTCTCACTTC.

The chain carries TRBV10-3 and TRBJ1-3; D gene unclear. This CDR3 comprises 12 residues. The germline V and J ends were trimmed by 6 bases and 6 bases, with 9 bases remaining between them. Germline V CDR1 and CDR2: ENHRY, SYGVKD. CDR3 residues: CAIRPSLNTIYF. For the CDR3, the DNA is TGTGCCATCAGGCCCTCTCTAAACACCATATATTTT.

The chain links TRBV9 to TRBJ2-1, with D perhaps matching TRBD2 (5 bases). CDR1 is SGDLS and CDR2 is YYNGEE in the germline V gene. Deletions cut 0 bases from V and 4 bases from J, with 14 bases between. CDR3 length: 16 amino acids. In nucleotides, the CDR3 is TGTGCCAGCAGCGTAGTCCCCTGGCGGGCTTACAATGAGCAGTTCTTC. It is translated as CASSVVPWRAYNEQFF.

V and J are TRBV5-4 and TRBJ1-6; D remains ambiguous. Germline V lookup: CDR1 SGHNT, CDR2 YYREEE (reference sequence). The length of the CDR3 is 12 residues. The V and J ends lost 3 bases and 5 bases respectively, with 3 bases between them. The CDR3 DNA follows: TGTGCCAGCAGCTGGGATAATTCACCCCTCCACTTT. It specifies CASSWDNSPLHF. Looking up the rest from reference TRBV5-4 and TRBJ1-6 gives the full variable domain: ETGVTQSPTHLIKTRGQQVTLRCSSQSGHNTVSWYQQALGQGPQFIFQYYREEENGRGNFPPRFSGLQFPNYSSELNVNALELDDSALYLCASSWDNSPLHFGNGTRLTVT.

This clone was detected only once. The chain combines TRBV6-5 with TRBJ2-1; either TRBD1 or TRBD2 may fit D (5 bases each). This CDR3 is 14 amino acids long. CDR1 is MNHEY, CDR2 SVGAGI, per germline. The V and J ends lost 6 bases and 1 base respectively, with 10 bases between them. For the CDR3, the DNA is TGTGCCAGCAGAGGGACCCTGTCCTACAATGAGCAGTTCTTC. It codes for CASRGTLSYNEQFF.

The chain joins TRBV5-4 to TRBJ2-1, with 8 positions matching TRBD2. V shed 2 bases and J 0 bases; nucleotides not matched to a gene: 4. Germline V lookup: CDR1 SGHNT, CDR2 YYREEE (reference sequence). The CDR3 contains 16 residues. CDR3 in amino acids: CASSFLSGSSYNEQFF. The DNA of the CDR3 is TGTGCCAGCAGCTTCCTCAGCGGGAGCTCCTACAATGAGCAGTTCTTC.

This chain's CDR3 is CASSMENRGAEAFF. In DNA, the CDR3 is TGCGCCAGCAGCATGGAAAACAGGGGTGCTGAAGCTTTCTTT. The chain uses TRBV5-1 and TRBJ1-1, with TRBD1 matching over 7 bases. The V and J ends lost 4 bases and 6 bases, in that order; junction bases with no gene match: 9. This CDR3 is 14 amino acids long. CDR1 and CDR2 from the germline V gene are SGHRS and YFSETQ.

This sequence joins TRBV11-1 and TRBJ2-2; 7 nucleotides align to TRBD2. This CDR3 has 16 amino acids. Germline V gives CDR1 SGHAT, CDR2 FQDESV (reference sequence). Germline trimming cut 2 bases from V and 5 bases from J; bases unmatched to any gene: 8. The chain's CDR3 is CASSLSGLVGTGELFF. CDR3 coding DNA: TGTGCCAGCAGCTTATCAGGACTAGTAGGGACCGGGGAGCTGTTTTTT. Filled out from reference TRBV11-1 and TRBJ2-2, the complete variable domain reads EAEVAQSPRYKITEKSQAVAFWCDPISGHATLYWYRQILGQGPELLVQFQDESVVDDSQLPKDRFSAERLKGVDSTLKIQPAELGDSAMYLCASSLSGLVGTGELFFGEGSRLTVL.

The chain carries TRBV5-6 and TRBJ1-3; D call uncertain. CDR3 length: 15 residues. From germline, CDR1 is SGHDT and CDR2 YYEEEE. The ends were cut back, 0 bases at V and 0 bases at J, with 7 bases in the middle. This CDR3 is CASSLVGFSGNTIYF. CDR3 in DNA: TGTGCCAGCAGCTTGGTCGGTTTCTCTGGAAACACCATATATTTT.

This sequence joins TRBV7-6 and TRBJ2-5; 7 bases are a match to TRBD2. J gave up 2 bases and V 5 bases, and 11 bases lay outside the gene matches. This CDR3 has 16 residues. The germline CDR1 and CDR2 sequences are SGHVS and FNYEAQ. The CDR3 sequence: CASSLGVAGVQETQYF. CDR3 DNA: TGTGCCAGCAGCCTAGGGGTTGCGGGGGTTCAAGAGACCCAGTACTTC.